The clone carrying this T cell receptor (beta chain) was seen more than once but under ten times. Antigen: not known. This sample is drawn from a study of beta chain features in type 1 diabetes. Looking at the study overall: Age and gender were similar between patients and healthy donors, as were cell yields.

CD4+ naive, central memory, regulatory and stem cell-like memory subsets were isolated by sorting on CD45RO/CCR7/CD25/CD127/CD95/CD27. Sequenced material consisted of expressed TCRB transcripts (all of the isolated RNA was reverse transcribed). An average near 3.57 million reads came from naive, central memory and regulatory T cell samples. Data came from immunoSEQ multiplex PCR; TCRdb stores just in-frame clones and leaves some out. The sample includes 350,000 to 450,000 clones, roughly 16% of them seen just once. Overall study findings and caveats: The study notes PCR might favor shorter templates equally in patients and controls.

Germline V CDR1 and CDR2: ENHRY, SYGVKD. CDR3 size: 14 residues. V lost 3 bases, J lost 3 bases, and 2 bases stayed unmatched. This clonotype was sampled from a young woman in good health. This chain joins TRBV10-3 and TRBJ2-3, with 8 bases matching TRBD1. The specimen sequenced was naive CD4+ T cells from blood. The DNA for the CDR3 is TGTGCCATCAGTGACCGGACAGGGACAGATACGCAGTATTTT. This encodes CAISDRTGTDTQYF.